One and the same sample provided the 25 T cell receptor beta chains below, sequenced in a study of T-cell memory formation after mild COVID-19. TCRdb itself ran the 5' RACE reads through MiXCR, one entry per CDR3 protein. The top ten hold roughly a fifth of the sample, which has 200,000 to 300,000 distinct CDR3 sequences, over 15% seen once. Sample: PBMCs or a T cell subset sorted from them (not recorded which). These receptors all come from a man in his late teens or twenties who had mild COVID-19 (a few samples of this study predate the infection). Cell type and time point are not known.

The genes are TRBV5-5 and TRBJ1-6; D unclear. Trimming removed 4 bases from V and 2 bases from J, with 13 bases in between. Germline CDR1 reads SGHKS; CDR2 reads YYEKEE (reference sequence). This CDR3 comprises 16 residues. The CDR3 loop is CASSRTLGTYNSPLHF. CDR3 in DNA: TGTGCCAGCAGCCGGACCCTGGGGACCTATAATTCACCCCTCCACTTT.

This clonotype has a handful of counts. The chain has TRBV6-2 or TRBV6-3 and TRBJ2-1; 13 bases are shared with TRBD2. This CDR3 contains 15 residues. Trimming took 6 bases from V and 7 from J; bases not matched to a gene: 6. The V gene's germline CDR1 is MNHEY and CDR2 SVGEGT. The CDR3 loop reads CASSLLAGGRNEQFF. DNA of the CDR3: TGTGCCAGCAGCTTACTAGCGGGGGGGCGTAATGAGCAGTTCTTC.

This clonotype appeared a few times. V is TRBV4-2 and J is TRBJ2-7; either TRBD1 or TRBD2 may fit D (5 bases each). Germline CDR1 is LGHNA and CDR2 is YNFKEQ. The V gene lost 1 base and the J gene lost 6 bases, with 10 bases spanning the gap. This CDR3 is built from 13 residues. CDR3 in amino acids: CASSQVRGAEQYV. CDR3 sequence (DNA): TGTGCCAGCAGCCAAGTAAGGGGAGCCGAGCAGTACGTC.

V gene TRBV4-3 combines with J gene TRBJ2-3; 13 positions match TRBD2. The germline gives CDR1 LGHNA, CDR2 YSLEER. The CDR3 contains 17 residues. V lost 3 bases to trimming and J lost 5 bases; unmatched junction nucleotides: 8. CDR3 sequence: CASSQETSGGPQDTQYF. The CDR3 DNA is TGCGCCAGCAGCCAGGAGACTAGCGGGGGGCCCCAAGATACGCAGTATTTT.

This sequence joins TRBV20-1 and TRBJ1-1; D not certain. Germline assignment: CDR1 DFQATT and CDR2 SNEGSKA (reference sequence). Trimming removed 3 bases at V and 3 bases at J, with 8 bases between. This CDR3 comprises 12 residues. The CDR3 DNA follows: TGCAGTGCTAGTTTACCGCACACTGAAGCTTTCTTT. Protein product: CSASLPHTEAFF.

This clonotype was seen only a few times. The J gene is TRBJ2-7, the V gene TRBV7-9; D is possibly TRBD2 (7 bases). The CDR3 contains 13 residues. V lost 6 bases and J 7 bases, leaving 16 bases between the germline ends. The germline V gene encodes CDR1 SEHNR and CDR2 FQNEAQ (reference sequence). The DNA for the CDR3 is TGTGCCAGCAGTCAAAGGGGGGGCTGGGAGCAGTACGTC. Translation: CASSQRGGWEQYV.

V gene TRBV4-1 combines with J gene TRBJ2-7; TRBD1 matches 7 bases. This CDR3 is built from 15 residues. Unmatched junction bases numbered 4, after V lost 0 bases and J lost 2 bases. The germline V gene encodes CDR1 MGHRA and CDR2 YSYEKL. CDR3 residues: CASSQDSQGAYEQYF. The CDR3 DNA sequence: TGCGCCAGCAGCCAAGATAGCCAGGGGGCCTACGAGCAGTACTTC.

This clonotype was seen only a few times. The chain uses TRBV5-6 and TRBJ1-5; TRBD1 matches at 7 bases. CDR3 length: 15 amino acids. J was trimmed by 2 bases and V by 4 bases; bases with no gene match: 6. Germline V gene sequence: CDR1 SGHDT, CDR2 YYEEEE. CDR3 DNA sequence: TGTGCCAGCAGCATGACAGGGTTTGGCAATCAGCCCCAGCATTTT. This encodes CASSMTGFGNQPQHF. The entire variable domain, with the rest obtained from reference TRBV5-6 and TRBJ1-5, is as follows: DAGVTQSPTHLIKTRGQQVTLRCSPKSGHDTVSWYQQALGQGPQFIFQYYEEEERQRGNFPDRFSGHQFPNYSSELNVNALLLGDSALYLCASSMTGFGNQPQHFGDGTRLSIL.

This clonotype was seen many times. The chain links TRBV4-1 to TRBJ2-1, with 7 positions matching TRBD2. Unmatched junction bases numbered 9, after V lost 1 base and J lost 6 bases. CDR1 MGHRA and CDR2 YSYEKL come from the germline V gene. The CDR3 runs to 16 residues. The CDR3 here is CASSQGRGTGANEQFF. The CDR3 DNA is TGCGCCAGCAGCCAAGGGCGGGGGACGGGCGCCAATGAGCAGTTCTTC.

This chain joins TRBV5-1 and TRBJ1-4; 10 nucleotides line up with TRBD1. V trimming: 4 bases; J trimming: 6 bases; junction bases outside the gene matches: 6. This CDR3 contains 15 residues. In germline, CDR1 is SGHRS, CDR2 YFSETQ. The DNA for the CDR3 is TGCGCCAGCAGCGGGGACGGGACAGGGGATGAAAAACTGTTTTTT. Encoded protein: CASSGDGTGDEKLFF.

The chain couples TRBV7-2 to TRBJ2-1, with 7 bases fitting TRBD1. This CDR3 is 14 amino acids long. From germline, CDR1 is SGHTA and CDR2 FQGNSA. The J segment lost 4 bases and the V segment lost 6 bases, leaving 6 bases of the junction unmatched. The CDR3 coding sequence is TGTGCCAGCAGTCCACAGGGGTGGTACAATGAGCAGTTCTTC. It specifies CASSPQGWYNEQFF. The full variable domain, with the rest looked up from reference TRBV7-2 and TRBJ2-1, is GAGVSQSPSNKVTEKGKDVELRCDPISGHTALYWYRQSLGQGLEFLIYFQGNSAPDKSGLPSDRFSAERTGGSVSTLTIQRTQQEDSAVYLCASSPQGWYNEQFFGPGTRLTVL.

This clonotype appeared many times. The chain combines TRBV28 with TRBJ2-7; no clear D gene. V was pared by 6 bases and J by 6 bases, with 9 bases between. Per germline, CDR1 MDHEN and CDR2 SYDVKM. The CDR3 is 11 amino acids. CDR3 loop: CASRHLSEQYF. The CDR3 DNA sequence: TGTGCCAGCAGACACCTCTCCGAGCAGTACTTC.

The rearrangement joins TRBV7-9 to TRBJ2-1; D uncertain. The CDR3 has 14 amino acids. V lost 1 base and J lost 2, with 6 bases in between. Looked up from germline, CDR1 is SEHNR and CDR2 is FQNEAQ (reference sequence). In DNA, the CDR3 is TGTGCCAGCAGCTTAGTTGGTGCCTACAATGAGCAGTTCTTC. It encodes CASSLVGAYNEQFF. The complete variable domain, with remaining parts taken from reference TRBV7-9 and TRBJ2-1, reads DTGVSQNPRHKITKRGQNVTFRCDPISEHNRLYWYRQTLGQGPEFLTYFQNEAQLEKSRLLSDRFSAERPKGSFSTLEIQRTEQGDSAMYLCASSLVGAYNEQFFGPGTRLTVL.

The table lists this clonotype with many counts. For the CDR3, the DNA is TGTGCCAGCAGCTCCGTGCGGGGCTCCTACAATGAGCAGTTCTTC. Protein product: CASSSVRGSYNEQFF. The gene calls are TRBV7-2 and TRBJ2-1; tentatively, D is TRBD2 (6 bases). CDR1 is SGHTA, CDR2 FQGNSA, per germline. V lost 4 bases to trimming and J lost 0 bases, with 10 bases between them. The CDR3 spans 15 residues.

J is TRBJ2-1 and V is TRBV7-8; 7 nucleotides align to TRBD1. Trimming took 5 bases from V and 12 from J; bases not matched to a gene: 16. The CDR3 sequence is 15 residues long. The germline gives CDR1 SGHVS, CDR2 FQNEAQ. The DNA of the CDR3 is TGTGCCAGCAGCCCTTCCGGGACAGTGGGGCAGGGGCAGTTCTTC. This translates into CASSPSGTVGQGQFF.

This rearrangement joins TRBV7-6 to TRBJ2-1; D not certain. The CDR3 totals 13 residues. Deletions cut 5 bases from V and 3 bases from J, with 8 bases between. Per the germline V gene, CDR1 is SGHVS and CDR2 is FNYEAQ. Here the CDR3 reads CASSPRLYNEQFF. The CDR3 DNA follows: TGTGCCAGCAGCCCCCGACTCTACAATGAGCAGTTCTTC.

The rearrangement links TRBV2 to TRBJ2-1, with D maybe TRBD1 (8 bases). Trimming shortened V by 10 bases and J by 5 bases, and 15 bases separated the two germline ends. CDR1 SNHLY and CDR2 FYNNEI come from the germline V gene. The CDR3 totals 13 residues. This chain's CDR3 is CATRTGRDNEQFF. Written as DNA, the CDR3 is TGTGCCACGCGGACAGGGAGGGACAATGAGCAGTTCTTC. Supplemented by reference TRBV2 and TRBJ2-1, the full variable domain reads EPEVTQTPSHQVTQMGQEVILRCVPISNHLYFYWYRQILGQKVEFLVSFYNNEISEKSEIFDDQFSVERPDGSNFTLKIRSTKLEDSAMYFCATRTGRDNEQFFGPGTRLTVL.

The chain's CDR3 is CASSHRGREGYTF. CDR3 in DNA: TGCGCCAGCAGCCATCGGGGGCGAGAAGGCTACACCTTC. The gene calls are TRBV4-3 and TRBJ1-2, with D possibly matching TRBD1 (6 bases). V lost 3 bases, J lost 8 bases, and 13 bases lay in between. The CDR3 has 13 residues. Germline CDR1 LGHNA, CDR2 YSLEER.

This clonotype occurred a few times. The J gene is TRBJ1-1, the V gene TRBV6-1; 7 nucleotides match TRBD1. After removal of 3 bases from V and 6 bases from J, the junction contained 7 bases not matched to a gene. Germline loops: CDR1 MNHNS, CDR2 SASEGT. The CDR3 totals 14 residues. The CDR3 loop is CASSETGLGAEAFF. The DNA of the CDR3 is TGTGCCAGCAGTGAGACAGGGTTGGGCGCTGAAGCTTTCTTT.

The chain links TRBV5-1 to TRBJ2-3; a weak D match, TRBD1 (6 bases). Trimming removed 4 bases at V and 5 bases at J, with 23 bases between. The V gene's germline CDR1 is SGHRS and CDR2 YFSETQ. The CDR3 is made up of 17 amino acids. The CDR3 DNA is TGCGCCAGCAGCCTTCAGGGGACCCTCTTCTATGGAGATACGCAGTATTTT. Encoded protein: CASSLQGTLFYGDTQYF.

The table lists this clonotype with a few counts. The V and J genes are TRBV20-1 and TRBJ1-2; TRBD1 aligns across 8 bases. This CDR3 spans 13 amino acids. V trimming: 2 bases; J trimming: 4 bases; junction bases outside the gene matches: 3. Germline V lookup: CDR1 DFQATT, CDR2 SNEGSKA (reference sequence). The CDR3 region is CSARSGQGYGYTF. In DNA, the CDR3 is TGCAGTGCTAGATCAGGACAGGGCTATGGCTACACCTTC.

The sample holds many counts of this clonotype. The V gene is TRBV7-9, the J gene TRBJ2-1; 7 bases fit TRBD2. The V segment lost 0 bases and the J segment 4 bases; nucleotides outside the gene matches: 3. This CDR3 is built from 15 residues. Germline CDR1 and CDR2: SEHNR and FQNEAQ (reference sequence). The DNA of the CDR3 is TGTGCCAGCAGCTTAGCAGCGGGACCTTACAATGAGCAGTTCTTC. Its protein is CASSLAAGPYNEQFF.

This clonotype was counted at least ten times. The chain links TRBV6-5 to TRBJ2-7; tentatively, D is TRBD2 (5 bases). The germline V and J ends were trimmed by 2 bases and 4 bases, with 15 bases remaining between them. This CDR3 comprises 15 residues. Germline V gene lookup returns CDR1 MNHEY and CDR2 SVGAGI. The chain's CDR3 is CASSYRTGYSYEQYV. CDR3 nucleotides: TGTGCCAGCAGTTACCGGACTGGCTATTCTTACGAGCAGTACGTC.

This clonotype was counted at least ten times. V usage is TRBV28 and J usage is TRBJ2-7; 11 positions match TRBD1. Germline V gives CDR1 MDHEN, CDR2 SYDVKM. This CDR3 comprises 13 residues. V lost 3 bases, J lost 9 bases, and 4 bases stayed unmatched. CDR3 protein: CASSFSDRGPQYV. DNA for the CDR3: TGTGCCAGCAGTTTCTCGGACAGGGGGCCGCAGTACGTC.

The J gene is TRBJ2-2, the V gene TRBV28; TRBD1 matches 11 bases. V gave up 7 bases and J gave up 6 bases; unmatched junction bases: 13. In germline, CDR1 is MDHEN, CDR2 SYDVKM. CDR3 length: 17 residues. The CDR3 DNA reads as TGTGCCAGCAAGAAGCCGGGACAGGGGGTTGTCGCCGGGGAGCTGTTTTTT. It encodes CASKKPGQGVVAGELFF. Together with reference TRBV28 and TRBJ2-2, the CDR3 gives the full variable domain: DVKVTQSSRYLVKRTGEKVFLECVQDMDHENMFWYRQDPGLGLRLIYFSYDVKMKEKGDIPEGYSVSREKKERFSLILESASTNQTSMYLCASKKPGQGVVAGELFFGEGSRLTVL.